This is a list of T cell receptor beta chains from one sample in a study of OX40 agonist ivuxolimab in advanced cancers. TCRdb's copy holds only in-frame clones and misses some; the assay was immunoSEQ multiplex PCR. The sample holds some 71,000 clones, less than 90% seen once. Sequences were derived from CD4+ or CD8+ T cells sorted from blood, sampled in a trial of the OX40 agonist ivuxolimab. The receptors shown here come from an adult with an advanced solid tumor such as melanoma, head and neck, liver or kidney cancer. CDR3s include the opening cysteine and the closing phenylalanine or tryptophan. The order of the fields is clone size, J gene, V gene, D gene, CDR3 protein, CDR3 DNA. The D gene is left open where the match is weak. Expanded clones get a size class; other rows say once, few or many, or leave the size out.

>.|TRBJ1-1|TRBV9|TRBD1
CASSTTGVNTEAFF
TGTGCCAGCAGCACTACAGGGGTGAACACTGAAGCTTTCTTT
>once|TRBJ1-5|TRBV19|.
CASSISLVEGPPQHF
TGTGCCAGTAGTATAAGTTTGGTGGAGGGGCCGCCCCAGCATTTT
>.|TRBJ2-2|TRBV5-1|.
CASSLEVTVNTGELFF
TGCGCCAGCAGCTTGGAAGTGACGGTAAACACCGGGGAGCTGTTTTTT
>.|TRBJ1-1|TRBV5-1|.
CASSLQTEMNTEAFF
TGCGCCAGCAGCCTACAGACAGAGATGAACACTGAAGCTTTCTTT
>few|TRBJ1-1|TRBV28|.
CASSLQGLEAFF
TGTGCCAGCAGTTTGCAGGGACTTGAAGCTTTCTTT
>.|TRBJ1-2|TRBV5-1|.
CASSLGPQGGYTF
TGCGCCAGCAGCCTCGGGCCCCAGGGGGGCTACACCTTC
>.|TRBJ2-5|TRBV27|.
CASSSQGATQYF
TGTGCCAGCAGTTCCCAGGGCGCAACCCAGTACTTC
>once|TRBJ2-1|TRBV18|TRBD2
CASSPVRKAGGLSYNEQFF
TGTGCCAGCTCACCGGTTCGAAAAGCGGGGGGGCTCTCCTACAATGAGCAGTTCTTC
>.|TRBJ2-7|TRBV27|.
CASSEGYEQYF
TGTGCCAGCAGCGAGGGTTACGAGCAGTACTTC
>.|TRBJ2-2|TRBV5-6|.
CASSFGGAQVTGELFF
TGTGCCAGCAGCTTCGGTGGGGCACAGGTTACCGGGGAGCTGTTTTTT
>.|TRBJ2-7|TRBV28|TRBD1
CASSLGDRNVYEQYF
TGTGCCAGCAGCCTTGGGGACAGGAATGTTTACGAGCAGTACTTC
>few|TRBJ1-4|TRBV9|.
CASSVAYGGPAAANEKLFF
TGTGCCAGCAGCGTAGCTTATGGGGGCCCCGCTGCGGCTAATGAAAAACTGTTTTTT
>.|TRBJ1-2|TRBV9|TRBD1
CASRSRDSGGYTF
TGTGCCAGCAGATCTCGGGACAGTGGAGGCTACACCTTC
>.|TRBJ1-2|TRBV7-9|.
CASTQAGFDGYTF
TGTGCCAGCACCCAGGCGGGGTTTGATGGCTACACCTTC
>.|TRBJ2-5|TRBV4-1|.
CASSQEGSWWRAETQYF
TGCGCCAGCAGCCAAGAGGGTTCTTGGTGGAGGGCTGAGACCCAGTACTTC
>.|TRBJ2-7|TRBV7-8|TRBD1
CASNLGQGNEQYF
TGTGCCAGCAACCTCGGACAGGGTAACGAGCAGTACTTC
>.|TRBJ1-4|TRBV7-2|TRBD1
CASSSSLDRPNEKLFF
TGTGCCAGCAGCTCATCTCTGGACAGGCCTAATGAAAAACTGTTTTTT
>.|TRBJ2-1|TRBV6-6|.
CASSYVRGGNEQFF
TGTGCCAGCAGTTACGTTAGGGGGGGGAATGAGCAGTTCTTC
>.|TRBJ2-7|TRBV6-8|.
CASSSHSPYEQYF
TGTGCCAGCAGTTCCCACTCTCCCTACGAGCAGTACTTC
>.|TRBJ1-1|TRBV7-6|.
CASSSGEPDTEAFF
TGTGCCAGCTCCTCTGGGGAGCCCGACACTGAAGCTTTCTTT
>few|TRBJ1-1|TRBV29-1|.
CSVEEYRGEAFF
TGCAGCGTTGAAGAGTACCGAGGTGAAGCTTTCTTT
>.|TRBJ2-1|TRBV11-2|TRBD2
CASSSLAGTYNEQFF
TGTGCCAGCAGCTCTCTAGCGGGAACATACAATGAGCAGTTCTTC
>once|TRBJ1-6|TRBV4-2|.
CASSQEMQSSYNSPLHF
TGTGCCAGCAGCCAAGAGATGCAGAGCTCCTATAATTCACCCCTCCACTTT
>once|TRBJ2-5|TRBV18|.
CASSPPNRRGRVTTTYQETQYF
TGTGCCAGCTCACCCCCTAACCGGCGAGGGAGAGTTACAACAACATACCAAGAGACCCAGTACTTC
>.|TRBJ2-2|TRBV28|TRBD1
CASRQGGNTGELFF
TGTGCCAGCCGACAGGGGGGGAACACCGGGGAGCTGTTTTTT
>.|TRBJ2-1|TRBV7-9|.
CASSLAGVHNEQFF
TGTGCCAGCAGCTTAGCGGGAGTACACAATGAGCAGTTCTTC
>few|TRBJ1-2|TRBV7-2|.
CASSLEVANYGYTF
TGTGCCAGCAGCTTAGAAGTTGCTAACTATGGCTACACCTTC
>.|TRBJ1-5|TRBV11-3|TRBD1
CASPTPGTGVYQPQHF
TGTGCCAGCCCCACCCCCGGGACAGGGGTTTATCAGCCCCAGCATTTT
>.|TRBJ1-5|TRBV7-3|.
CASSLRSQQPQHF
TGTGCCAGCAGCTTAAGGAGCCAGCAGCCCCAGCATTTT
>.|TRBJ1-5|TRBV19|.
CASSRDVNQPQHF
TGTGCCAGTAGTAGGGACGTCAATCAGCCCCAGCATTTT
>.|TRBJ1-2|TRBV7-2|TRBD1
CASSPRTGGNYGYTF
TGTGCCAGCAGCCCCCGGACAGGGGGCAACTATGGCTACACCTTC
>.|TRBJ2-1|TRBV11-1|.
CASSLQPGSNEQFF
TGTGCCAGCAGCTTACAGCCCGGGAGCAATGAGCAGTTCTTC
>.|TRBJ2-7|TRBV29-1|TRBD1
CSADRGNEQYF
TGCAGCGCGGACAGGGGAAACGAGCAGTACTTC
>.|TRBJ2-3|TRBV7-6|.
CASSSLLGDTDTQYF
TGTGCCAGCAGCTCCCTGTTGGGGGACACAGATACGCAGTATTTT
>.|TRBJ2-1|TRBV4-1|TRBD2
CASSRGGLAGSYNEQFF
TGCGCCAGCAGCCGGGGGGGGCTAGCGGGCTCCTACAATGAGCAGTTCTTC
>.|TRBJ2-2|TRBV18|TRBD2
CASSLTPLAGGTGELFF
TGTGCCAGCTCTCTCACCCCCCTAGCGGGGGGCACCGGGGAGCTGTTTTTT
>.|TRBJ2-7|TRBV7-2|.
CASTVTGSSHYEQYF
TGTGCCAGCACTGTAACAGGGTCTTCCCACTACGAGCAGTACTTC
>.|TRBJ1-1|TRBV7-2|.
CASSAAGRRTEAFF
TGTGCCAGCAGCGCGGCGGGGCGGAGAACTGAAGCTTTCTTT
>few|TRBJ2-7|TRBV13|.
CASRHPMNYEQYF
TGTGCCAGCAGACACCCTATGAACTACGAGCAGTACTTC
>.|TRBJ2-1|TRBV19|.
CASRPQGLGSYNEQFF
TGTGCCAGTAGACCCCAGGGACTCGGGTCCTACAATGAGCAGTTCTTC
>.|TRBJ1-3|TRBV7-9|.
CASSLMGNTIYF
TGTGCCAGCAGCTTAATGGGAAACACCATATATTTT
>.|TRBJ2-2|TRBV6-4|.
CASSVSGVAGELFF
TGTGCCAGCAGTGTATCAGGAGTAGCCGGGGAGCTGTTTTTT
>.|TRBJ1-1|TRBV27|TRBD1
CASSSPGQDTEAFF
TGTGCCAGCAGTTCTCCGGGACAGGACACTGAAGCTTTCTTT
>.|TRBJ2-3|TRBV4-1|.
CASSRVGGGTDTQYF
TGCGCCAGCAGCCGAGTTGGTGGGGGCACAGATACGCAGTATTTT
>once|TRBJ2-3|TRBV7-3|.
CASSLMKGESTDTQYF
TGTGCCAGCAGCTTAATGAAGGGGGAGAGCACAGATACGCAGTATTTT
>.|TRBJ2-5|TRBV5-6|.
CASSPRAETQYF
TGTGCCAGCAGCCCTCGTGCGGAGACCCAGTACTTC
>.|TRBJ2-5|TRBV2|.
CASWAGMTQYF
TGTGCCTCGTGGGCCGGGATGACCCAGTACTTC
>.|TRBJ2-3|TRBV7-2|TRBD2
CASSLAPSGGNTQYF
TGTGCCAGCAGCTTAGCTCCTAGCGGGGGGAATACGCAGTATTTT
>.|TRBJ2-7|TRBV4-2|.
CASSQEGTSRGWQYF
TGTGCCAGCAGCCAAGAAGGCACTTCCCGAGGGTGGCAGTACTTC
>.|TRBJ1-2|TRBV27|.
CASSPDGGGYTF
TGTGCCAGCAGTCCCGATGGAGGAGGCTACACCTTC
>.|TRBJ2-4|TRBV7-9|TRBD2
CASSWGGNIQYF
TGTGCCAGCAGCTGGGGGGGAAACATTCAGTACTTC
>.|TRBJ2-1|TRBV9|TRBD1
CASSPRDMGQAYNEQFF
TGTGCCAGCAGCCCACGAGACATGGGACAGGCATACAATGAGCAGTTCTTC
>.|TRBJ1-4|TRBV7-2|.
CASSLSIFSGGELFF
TGTGCCAGCAGCTTAAGTATATTTTCTGGGGGGGAACTGTTTTTT